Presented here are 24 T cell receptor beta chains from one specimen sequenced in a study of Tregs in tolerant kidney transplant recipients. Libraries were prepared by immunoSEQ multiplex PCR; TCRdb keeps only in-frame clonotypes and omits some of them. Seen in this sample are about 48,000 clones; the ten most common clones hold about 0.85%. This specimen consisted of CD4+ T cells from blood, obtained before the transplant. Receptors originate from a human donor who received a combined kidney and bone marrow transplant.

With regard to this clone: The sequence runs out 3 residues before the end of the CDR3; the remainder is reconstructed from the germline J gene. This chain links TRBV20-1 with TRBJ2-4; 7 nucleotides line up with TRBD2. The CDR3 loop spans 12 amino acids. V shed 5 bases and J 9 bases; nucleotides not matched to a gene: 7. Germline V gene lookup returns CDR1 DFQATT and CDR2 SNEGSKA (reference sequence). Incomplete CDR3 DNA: TGCAGTGCTCCCCCGACGGGGGGCATT. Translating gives CSAPPTGGI. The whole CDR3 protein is CSAPPTGGIQYF.

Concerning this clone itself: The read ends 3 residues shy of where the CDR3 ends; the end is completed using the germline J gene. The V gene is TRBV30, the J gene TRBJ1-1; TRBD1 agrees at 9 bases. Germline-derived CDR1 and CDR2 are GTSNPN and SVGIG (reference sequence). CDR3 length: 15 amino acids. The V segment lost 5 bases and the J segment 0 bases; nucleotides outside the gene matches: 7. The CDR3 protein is CAWETGGKLNTEAFF. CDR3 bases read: TGTGCCTGGGAGACAGGGGGGAAACTGAACACTGAA.

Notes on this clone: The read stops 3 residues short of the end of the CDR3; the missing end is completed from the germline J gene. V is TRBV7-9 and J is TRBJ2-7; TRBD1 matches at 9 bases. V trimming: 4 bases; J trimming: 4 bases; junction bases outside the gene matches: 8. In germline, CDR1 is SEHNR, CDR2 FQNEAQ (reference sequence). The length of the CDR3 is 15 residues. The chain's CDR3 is CASSYQQGAPYEQYF. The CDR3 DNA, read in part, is TGTGCCAGCAGCTACCAACAGGGGGCTCCTTACGAG.

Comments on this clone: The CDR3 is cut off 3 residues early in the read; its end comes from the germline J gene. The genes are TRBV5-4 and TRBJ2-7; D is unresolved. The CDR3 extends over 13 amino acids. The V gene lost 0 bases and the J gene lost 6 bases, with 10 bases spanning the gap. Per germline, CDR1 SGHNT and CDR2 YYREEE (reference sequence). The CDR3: CASSLVGLGEQYF. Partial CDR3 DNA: TGTGCCAGCAGCTTGGTAGGGTTGGGCGAG.

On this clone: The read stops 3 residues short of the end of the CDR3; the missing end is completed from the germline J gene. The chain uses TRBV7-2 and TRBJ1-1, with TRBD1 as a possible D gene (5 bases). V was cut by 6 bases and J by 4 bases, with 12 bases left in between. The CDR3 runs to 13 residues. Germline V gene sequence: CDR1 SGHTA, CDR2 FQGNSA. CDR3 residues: CASRFQGGTEAFF. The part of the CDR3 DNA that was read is TGTGCCAGCAGGTTTCAGGGAGGCACTGAA. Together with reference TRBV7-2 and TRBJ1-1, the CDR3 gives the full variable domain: GAGVSQSPSNKVTEKGKDVELRCDPISGHTALYWYRQSLGQGLEFLIYFQGNSAPDKSGLPSDRFSAERTGGSVSTLTIQRTQQEDSAVYLCASRFQGGTEAFFGQGTRLTVV.

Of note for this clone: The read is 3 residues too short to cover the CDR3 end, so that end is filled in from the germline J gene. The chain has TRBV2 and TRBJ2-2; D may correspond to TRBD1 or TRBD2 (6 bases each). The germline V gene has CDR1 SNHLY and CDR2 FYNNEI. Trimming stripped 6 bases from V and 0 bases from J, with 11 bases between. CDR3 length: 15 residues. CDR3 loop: CASRRGTPNTGELFF. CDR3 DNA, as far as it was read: TGTGCCAGCAGGCGCGGGACACCGAACACCGGGGAG. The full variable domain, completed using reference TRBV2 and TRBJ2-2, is EPEVTQTPSHQVTQMGQEVILRCVPISNHLYFYWYRQILGQKVEFLVSFYNNEISEKSEIFDDQFSVERPDGSNFTLKIRSTKLEDSAMYFCASRRGTPNTGELFFGEGSRLTVL.

CDR3 sequence: CASTLDGANKAFF. The CDR3 bases that were read are TGTGCCAGCACCCTTGATGGGGCAAATAAG. The chain links TRBV6-2 or TRBV6-3 to TRBJ1-1; maybe TRBD1 (5 bases). The read falls 3 residues short of the CDR3 end, and the missing part is taken from the germline J gene. The V gene's germline CDR1 is MNHEY and CDR2 SVGEGT. This CDR3 contains 13 residues.

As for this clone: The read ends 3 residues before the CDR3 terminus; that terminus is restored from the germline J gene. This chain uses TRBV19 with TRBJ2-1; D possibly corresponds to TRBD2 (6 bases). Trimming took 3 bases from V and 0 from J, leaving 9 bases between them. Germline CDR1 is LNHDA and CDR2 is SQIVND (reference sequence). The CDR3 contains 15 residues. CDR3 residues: CASSISGASYNEQFF. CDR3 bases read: TGTGCCAGTAGTATTAGCGGAGCCTCCTACAATGAG.

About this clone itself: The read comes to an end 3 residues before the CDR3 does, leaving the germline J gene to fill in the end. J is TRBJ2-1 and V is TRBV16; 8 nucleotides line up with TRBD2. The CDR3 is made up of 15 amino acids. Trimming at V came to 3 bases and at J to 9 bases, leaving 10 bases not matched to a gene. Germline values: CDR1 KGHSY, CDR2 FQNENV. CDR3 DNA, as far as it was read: TGTGCCAGCAGCCATCCCAGACTAGCGATCGGTGAG. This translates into CASSHPRLAIGE. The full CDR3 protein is CASSHPRLAIGEQFF.

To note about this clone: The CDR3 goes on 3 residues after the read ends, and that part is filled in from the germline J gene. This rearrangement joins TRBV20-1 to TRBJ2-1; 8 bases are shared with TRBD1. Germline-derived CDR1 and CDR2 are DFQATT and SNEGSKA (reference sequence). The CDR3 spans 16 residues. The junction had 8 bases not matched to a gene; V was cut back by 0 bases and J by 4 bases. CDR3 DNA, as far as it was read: TGCAGTGCTAGAGATCTTGGCAGGGGGCTATACAATGAG. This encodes CSARDLGRGLYNE. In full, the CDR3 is CSARDLGRGLYNEQFF.

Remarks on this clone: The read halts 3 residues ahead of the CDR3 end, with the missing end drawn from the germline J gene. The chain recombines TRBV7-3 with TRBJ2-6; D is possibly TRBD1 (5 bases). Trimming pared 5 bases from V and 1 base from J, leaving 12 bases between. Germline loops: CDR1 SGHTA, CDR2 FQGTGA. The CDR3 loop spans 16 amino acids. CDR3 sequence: CASSPGHLSGANVLTF. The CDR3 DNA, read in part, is TGTGCCAGCAGCCCTGGACACTTATCTGGGGCCAACGTC.

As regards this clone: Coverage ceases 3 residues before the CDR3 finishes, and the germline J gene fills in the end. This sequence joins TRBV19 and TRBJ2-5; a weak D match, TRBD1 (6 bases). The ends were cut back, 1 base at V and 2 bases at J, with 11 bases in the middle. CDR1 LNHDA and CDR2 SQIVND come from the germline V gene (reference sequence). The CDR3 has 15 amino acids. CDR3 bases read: TGTGCCAGTAGTATAGGGGACAAGGCTCAAGAGACC. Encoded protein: CASSIGDKAQET. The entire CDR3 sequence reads CASSIGDKAQETQYF.

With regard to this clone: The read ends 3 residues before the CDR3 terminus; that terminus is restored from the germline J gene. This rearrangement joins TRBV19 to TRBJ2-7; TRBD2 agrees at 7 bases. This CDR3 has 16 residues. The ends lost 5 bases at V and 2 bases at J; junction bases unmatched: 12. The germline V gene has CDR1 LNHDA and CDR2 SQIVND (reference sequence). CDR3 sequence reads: CASSPHLGTTTYEQYF. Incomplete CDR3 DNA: TGTGCCAGTAGTCCCCACTTGGGGACTACGACCTACGAG. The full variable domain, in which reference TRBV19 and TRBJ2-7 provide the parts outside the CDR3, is DGGITQSPKYLFRKEGQNVTLSCEQNLNHDAMYWYRQDPGQGLRLIYYSQIVNDFQKGDIAEGYSVSREKKESFPLTVTSAQKNPTAFYLCASSPHLGTTTYEQYFGPGTRLTVT.

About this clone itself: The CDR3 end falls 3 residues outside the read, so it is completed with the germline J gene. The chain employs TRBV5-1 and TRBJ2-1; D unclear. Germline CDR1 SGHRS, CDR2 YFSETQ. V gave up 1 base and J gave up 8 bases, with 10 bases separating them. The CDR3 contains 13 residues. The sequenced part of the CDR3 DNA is TGCGCCAGCAGCTTGAGGGTTTCGGATGAG. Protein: CASSLRVSDE. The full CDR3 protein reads CASSLRVSDEQFF.

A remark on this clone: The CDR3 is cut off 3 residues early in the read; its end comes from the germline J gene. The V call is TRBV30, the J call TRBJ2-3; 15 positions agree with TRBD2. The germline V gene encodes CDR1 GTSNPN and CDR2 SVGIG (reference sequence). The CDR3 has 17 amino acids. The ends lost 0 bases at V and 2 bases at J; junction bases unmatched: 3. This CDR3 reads CAWSVGLAGGSTDTQYF. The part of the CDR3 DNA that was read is TGTGCCTGGAGTGTAGGACTAGCGGGAGGGTCCACAGATACG.

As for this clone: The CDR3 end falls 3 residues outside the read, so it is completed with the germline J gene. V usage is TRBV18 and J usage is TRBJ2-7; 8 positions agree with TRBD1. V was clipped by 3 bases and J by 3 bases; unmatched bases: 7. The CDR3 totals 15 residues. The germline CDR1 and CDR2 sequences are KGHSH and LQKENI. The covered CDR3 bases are TGTGCCAGCTCACCCACGGGACAGGTGGGCTACGAG. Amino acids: CASSPTGQVGYE. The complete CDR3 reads CASSPTGQVGYEQYF.

CDR3 loop: CSARALAAAGELFF. CDR3 DNA, as far as it was read: TGCAGTGCTAGAGCACTAGCTGCCGCCGGGGAG. This sequence joins TRBV20-1 and TRBJ2-2; D is possibly TRBD2 (6 bases). The read terminates 3 residues before the CDR3 end, so the remaining end is supplied by the germline J gene. The CDR3 contains 14 residues. The germline V gene encodes CDR1 DFQATT and CDR2 SNEGSKA (reference sequence). The germline V and J ends were trimmed by 1 base and 6 bases, with 12 bases remaining between them.

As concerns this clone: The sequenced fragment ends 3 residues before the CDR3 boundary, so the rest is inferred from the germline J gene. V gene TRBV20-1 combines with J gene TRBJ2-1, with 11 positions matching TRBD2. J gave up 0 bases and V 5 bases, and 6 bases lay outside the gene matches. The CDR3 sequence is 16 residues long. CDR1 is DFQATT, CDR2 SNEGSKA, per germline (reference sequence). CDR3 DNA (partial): TGCAGTGCTTGGTTTAGCGGGAGGGCCTCCTACAATGAG. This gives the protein CSAWFSGRASYNE. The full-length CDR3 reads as CSAWFSGRASYNEQFF.

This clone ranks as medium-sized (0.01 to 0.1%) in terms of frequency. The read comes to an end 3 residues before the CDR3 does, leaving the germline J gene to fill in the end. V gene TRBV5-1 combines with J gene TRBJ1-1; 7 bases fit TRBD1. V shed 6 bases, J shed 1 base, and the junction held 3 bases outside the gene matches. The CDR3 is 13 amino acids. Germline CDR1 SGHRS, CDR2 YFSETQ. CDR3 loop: CASTGQENTEAFF. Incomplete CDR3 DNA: TGCGCCAGCACCGGACAGGAGAACACTGAA.

The CDR3: CASRQSSAGETQYF. The sequenced CDR3 bases are TGTGCCAGCAGGCAGTCTTCCGCTGGAGAGACC. This chain joins TRBV2 and TRBJ2-5, with D hard to call. The read comes to an end 3 residues before the CDR3 does, leaving the germline J gene to fill in the end. Trimming took 6 bases from V and 4 from J, leaving 15 bases between them. This CDR3 contains 14 residues. Germline loops: CDR1 SNHLY, CDR2 FYNNEI. The full variable domain, completed using reference TRBV2 and TRBJ2-5, is EPEVTQTPSHQVTQMGQEVILRCVPISNHLYFYWYRQILGQKVEFLVSFYNNEISEKSEIFDDQFSVERPDGSNFTLKIRSTKLEDSAMYFCASRQSSAGETQYFGPGTRLLVL.

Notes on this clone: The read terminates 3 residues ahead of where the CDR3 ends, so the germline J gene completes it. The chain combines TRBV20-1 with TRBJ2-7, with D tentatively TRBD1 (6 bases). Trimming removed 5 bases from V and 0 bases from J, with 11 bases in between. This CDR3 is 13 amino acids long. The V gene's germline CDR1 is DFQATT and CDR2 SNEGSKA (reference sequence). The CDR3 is CSAATGPSYEQYF. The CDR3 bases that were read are TGCAGTGCTGCTACAGGGCCCTCCTACGAG.

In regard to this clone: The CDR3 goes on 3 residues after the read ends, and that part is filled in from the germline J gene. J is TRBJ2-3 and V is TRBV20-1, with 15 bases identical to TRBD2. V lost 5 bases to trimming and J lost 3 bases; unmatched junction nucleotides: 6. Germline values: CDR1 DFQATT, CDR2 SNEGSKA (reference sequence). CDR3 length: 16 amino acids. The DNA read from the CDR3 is TGCAGTGCTCGCAAGGGACTAGCGGGGGGTACAGATACG. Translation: CSARKGLAGGTDT. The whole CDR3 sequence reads CSARKGLAGGTDTQYF.

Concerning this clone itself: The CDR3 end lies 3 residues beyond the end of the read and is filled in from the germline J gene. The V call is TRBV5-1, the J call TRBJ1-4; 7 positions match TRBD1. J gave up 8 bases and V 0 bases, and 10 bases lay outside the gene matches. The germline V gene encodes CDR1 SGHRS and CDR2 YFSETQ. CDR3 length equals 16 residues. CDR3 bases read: TGCGCCAGCAGCTTGGTCGGGGGACAGCAAGGGGAAAAA. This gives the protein CASSLVGGQQGEK. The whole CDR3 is CASSLVGGQQGEKLFF.

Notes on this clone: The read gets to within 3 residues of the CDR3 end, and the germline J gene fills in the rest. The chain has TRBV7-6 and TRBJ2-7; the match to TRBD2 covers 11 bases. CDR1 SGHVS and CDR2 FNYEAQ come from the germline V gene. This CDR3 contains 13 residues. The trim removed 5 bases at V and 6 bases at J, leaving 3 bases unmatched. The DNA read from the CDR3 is TGTGCCAGCAGCGCGGGACTAGCGGTCGAG. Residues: CASSAGLAVE. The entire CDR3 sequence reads CASSAGLAVEQYF.